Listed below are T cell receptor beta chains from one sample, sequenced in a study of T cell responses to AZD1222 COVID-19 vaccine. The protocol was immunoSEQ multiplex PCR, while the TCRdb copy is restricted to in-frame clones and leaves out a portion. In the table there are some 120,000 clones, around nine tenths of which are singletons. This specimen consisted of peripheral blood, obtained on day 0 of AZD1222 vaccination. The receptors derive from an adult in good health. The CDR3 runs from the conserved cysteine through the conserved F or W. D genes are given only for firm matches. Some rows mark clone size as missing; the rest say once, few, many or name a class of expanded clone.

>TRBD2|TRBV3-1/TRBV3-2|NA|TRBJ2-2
TGTGCCAGCAGCCCGACTAGCGGGAGCCGGGAGCTGTTTTTT
CASSPTSGSRELFF
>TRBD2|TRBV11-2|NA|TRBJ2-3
TGTGCCAGCAGCCCGAGGGGACTAAAAGGCACAGATACGCAGTATTTT
CASSPRGLKGTDTQYF
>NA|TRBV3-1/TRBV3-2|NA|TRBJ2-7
TGTGCCAGCAGCCAAACCCGGTGGGGGGACGCCTACGAGCAGTACTTC
CASSQTRWGDAYEQYF
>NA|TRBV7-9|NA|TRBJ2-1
TGTGCCAGCAGCTTGGGACTGGACACCAATGAGCAGTTCTTC
CASSLGLDTNEQFF
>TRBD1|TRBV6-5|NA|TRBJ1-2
TGTGCCAGCAGATCGACAGGGGGATACTATGGCTACACCTTC
CASRSTGGYYGYTF
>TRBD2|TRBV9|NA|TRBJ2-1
TGTGCCAGCAGCTTGGGGACTAGCGGGATATACAATGAGCAGTTCTTC
CASSLGTSGIYNEQFF
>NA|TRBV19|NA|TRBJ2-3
TGTGCCAGTAGTATGTTGGGAGCCCCAAGCACAGATACGCAGTATTTT
CASSMLGAPSTDTQYF
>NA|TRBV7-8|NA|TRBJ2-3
TGTGCCAGCAGCGGTTCTCGGACGGCAGATACGCAGTATTTT
CASSGSRTADTQYF
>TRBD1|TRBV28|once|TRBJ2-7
TGTGCCAGCAGTACCTGGACAGGGGGGATTAGCTCCTACGAGCAGTACTTC
CASSTWTGGISSYEQYF
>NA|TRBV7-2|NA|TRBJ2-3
TGTGCCAGCAGCCTTGGACAGTTCCCAGATACGCAGTATTTT
CASSLGQFPDTQYF
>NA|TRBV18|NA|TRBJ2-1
TGTGCCAGCTCACCAGACGGTCTCAATGAGCAGTTCTTC
CASSPDGLNEQFF
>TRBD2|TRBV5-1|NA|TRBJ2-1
TGCGCCAGCAGCTTGGCCCTCGGGGCTAGCGGGAGGTTCAGCTCCTACAATGAGCAGTTCTTC
CASSLALGASGRFSSYNEQFF
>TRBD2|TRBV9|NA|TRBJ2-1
TGTGCCAGCAGCGTGGGCGGGAGGGTCAGTAATGAGCAGTTCTTC
CASSVGGRVSNEQFF
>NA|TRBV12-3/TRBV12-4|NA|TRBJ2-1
TGTGCCAGCAGGGGGGGTGGCTACAATGAGCAGTTCTTC
CASRGGGYNEQFF
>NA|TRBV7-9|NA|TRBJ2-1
TGTGCCAGCAGCTTAGCGCAGGGAAGCTCCTACAATGAGCAGTTCTTC
CASSLAQGSSYNEQFF
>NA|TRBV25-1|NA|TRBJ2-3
TGTGCCAGCAGTCTGGTCAGCACAGATACGCAGTATTTT
CASSLVSTDTQYF
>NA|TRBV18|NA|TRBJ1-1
TGTGCCAGCTCATCGGTCGGGGGAGACACTGAAGCTTTCTTT
CASSSVGGDTEAFF
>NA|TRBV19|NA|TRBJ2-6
TGTGCCAGTAGTATGGAGGGCATGGGCTCTGGGGCCAACGTCCTGACTTTC
CASSMEGMGSGANVLTF
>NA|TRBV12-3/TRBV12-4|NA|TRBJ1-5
TGTGCCAGCAGTTTCAGGAATCAGCCCCAGCATTTT
CASSFRNQPQHF
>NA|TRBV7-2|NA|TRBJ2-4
TGTGCCAGCAGCTTAGCAGCGTTGTCCAAAAACATTCAGTACTTC
CASSLAALSKNIQYF
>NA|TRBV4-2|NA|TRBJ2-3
TGTGCCAGCAGCCAGGAAGGGGTTAGAGAAGATACGCAGTATTTT
CASSQEGVREDTQYF
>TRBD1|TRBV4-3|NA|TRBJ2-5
TGCGCCAGCAGCCAATCGGTCAGGGGGCTGGAGACCCAGTACTTC
CASSQSVRGLETQYF
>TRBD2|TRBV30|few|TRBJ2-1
TGTGCCTGGACCCGGGGGGGGAGTCCCTACAATGAGCAGTTCTTC
CAWTRGGSPYNEQFF
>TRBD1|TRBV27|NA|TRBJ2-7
TGTGCCAGCAGTTCGTCGACAGGGCTCTACGAGCAGTACTTC
CASSSSTGLYEQYF
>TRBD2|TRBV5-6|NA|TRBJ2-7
TGTGCCAGCAGCCTAGATGACGGGGGGGAGCAGTACTTC
CASSLDDGGEQYF
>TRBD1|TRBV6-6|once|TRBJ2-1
TGTGCCAGCAGTACAGGGGGCGCCTGGGACAATGAGCAGTTCTTC
CASSTGGAWDNEQFF
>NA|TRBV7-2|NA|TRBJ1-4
TGTGCCAGCAGCCTGGGTCTTCCCAATGAAAAACTGTTTTTT
CASSLGLPNEKLFF
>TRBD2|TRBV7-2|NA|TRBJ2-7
TGTGCCAGCAGCGCGGGACTAGCGGGAGGGTCCCAGCGCGAGCAGTACTTC
CASSAGLAGGSQREQYF
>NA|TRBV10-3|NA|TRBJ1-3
TGTGCCATCAGTGTCGACAACTCTGGAAACACCATATATTTT
CAISVDNSGNTIYF
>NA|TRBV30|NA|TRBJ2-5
TGTGCCTGGAGTATATTGGGTGAGACCCAGTACTTC
CAWSILGETQYF
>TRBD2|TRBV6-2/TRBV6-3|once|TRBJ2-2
TGTGCCAGCAGTTCCCCGACTAGCGGGGTATCTAACACCGGGGAGCTGTTTTTT
CASSSPTSGVSNTGELFF
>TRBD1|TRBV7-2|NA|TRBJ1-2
TGTGCCAGCAGCTTAAGGGGGCTCGGGGATGGCTACACCTTC
CASSLRGLGDGYTF
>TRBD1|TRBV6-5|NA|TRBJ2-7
TGTGCCAGCAGCGGGACAGGTATCGAGCAGTACTTC
CASSGTGIEQYF
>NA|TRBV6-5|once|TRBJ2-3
TGTGCCAGCAGTTCCGATCTAGGCACAGATACGCAGTATTTT
CASSSDLGTDTQYF
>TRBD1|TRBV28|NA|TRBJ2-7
TGTGCCAGCAGTACACAGGGGGCTAGCTACGAGCAGTACTTC
CASSTQGASYEQYF
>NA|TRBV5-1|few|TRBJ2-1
TGCGCCAGCAGCTTGGTTAGCGGTAGCTCCTACAATGAGCAGTTCTTC
CASSLVSGSSYNEQFF
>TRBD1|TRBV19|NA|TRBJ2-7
TGTGCCAGTAAGCTGACAGGGAACACCTACGAGCAGTACTTC
CASKLTGNTYEQYF
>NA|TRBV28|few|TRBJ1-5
TGTGCCAGCACGGGGGCGGGGGCCAATCAGCCCCAGCATTTT
CASTGAGANQPQHF
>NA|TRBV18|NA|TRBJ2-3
TGTGCCAGCTCCGGAGACCTAACTAGCACAGATACGCAGTATTTT
CASSGDLTSTDTQYF
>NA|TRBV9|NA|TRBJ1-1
TGTGCCAGCAGCGTGAGGATGAACACTGAAGCTTTCTTT
CASSVRMNTEAFF
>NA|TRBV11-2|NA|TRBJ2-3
TGTGCCAGCAGCTTAGTGCAGGGGCGCCCCACAGATACGCAGTATTTT
CASSLVQGRPTDTQYF
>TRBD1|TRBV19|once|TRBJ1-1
TGTGCCAGTAGTCGAGGACAGGGCAACACTGAAGCTTTCTTT
CASSRGQGNTEAFF
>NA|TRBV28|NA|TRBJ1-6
TGTGCCAGCAGTTTATTGGGGGTAGGGAATTCACCCCTCCACTTT
CASSLLGVGNSPLHF
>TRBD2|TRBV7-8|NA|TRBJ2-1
TGTGCCAGCAGCCTCAAATCGACTAGCGTGATCTACAATGAGCAGTTCTTC
CASSLKSTSVIYNEQFF
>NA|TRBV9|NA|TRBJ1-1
TGTGCCAGCAGCGTGGGGGGATTACCAAACACTGAAGCTTTCTTT
CASSVGGLPNTEAFF
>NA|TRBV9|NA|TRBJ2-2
TGTGCCAGCAGCAGGGACTTCAAAACCGGGGAGCTGTTTTTT
CASSRDFKTGELFF
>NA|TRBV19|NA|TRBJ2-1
TGTGCCAGTAGTATTCGCGTCTCCATAGCGGAGACCTACAATGAGCAGTTCTTC
CASSIRVSIAETYNEQFF
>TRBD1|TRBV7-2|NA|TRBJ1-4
TGTGCCAGCAGCTTAGGACAGGGGAATGAAAAACTGTTTTTT
CASSLGQGNEKLFF
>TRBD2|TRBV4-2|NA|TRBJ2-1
TGTGCCAGCAGCCAAGATTTTAGCGGGAGTTTGAATGAGCAGTTCTTC
CASSQDFSGSLNEQFF
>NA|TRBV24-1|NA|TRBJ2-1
TGTGCCACCAGTGGTCGGGGGTCCTCCTACAATGAGCAGTTCTTC
CATSGRGSSYNEQFF
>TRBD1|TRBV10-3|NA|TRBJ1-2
TGTGCCATCGCGGACCCCACCTTACAGGGGAGGGGTGGCTACACCTTC
CAIADPTLQGRGGYTF
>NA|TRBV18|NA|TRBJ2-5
TGTGCCAGCTCACCCAACGCCGGGACTCAAGAGACCCAGTACTTC
CASSPNAGTQETQYF
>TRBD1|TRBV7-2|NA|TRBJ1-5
TGTGCCAGCAGCACTGGACAGGGTGATCAGCCCCAGCATTTT
CASSTGQGDQPQHF
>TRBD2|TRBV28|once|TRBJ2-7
TGTGCCAGCACCCTAGGGACTAGCGGCTACGAGCAGTACTTC
CASTLGTSGYEQYF